This T cell receptor beta chain was found in a study of vaccination and CD4 T cells after COVID-19. With 6 bases removed from V and 3 bases from J, the gap between germline ends came to 17 bases. CDR1 MNHNS and CDR2 SASEGT come from the germline V gene. CDR3 size: 15 residues. Treatment reported: approximately 9-day PBMC culture with coronavirus spike peptide pools or control peptides (ViraFEST assay). An Oncomine TCR Beta short-read assay was used to sequence the DNA from cultured CD4+ T cells. TCRdb called the PCR reads again in MiXCR, with one record for every CDR3 protein. The table has approximately 15,000 distinct CDR3 sequences, 60% to 75% seen once; the top ten hold around 11%. Concerning this clonotype: What it binds is unknown.

Sequenced input: CD4+ T cells from blood, cultured in vitro. The TCR was taken from a human donor who had recovered from COVID-19. This rearrangement joins TRBV6-1 to TRBJ1-1; a possible D gene is TRBD1 (5 bases). Here the CDR3 reads CASSLNTPGHTEAFF. CDR3 nucleotide sequence: TGTGCCAGCAGCTTGAACACCCCGGGGCACACTGAAGCTTTCTTT.